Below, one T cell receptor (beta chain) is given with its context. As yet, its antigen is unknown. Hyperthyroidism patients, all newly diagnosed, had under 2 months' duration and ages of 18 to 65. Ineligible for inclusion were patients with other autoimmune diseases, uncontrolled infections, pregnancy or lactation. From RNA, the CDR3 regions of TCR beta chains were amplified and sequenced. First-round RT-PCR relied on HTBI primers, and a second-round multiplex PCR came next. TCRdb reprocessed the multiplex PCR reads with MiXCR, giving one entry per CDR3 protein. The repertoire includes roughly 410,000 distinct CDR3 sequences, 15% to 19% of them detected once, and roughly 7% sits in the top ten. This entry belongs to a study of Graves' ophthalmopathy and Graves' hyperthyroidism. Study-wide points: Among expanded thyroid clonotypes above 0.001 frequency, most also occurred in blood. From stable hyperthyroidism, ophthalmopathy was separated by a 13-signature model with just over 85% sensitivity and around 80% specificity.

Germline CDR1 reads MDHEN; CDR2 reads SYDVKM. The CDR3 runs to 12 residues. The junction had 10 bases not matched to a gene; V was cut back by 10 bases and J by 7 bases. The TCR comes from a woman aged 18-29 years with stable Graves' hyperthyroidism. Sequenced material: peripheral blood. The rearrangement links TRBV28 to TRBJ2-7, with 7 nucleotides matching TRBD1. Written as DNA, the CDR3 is TGTGCCACCGAGGGACAGCCCTTGGAGCAGTACTTC. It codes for CATEGQPLEQYF.